This T cell receptor beta chain was obtained from a study of technical replicates of blood from several donors. V lost 3 bases and J lost 0, with 10 bases in between. The CDR3 length is 14 residues. CDR1 is SGHRS and CDR2 is YFSETQ in the germline V gene. Sequenced by immunoSEQ multiplex PCR; TCRdb stores in-frame clones only, minus some. Of tens of thousands of clones in the sample, approximately 86% were seen once. The TCR was taken from a human donor in good health. Some clones in this sample may be carry-over from other donors' samples. This rearrangement joins TRBV5-1 to TRBJ2-7; D gene ambiguous. Sequencing input: PBMCs. The CDR3: CASSSMPSSYEQYF. CDR3 in DNA: TGCGCCAGCAGCTCTATGCCGTCCTCCTACGAGCAGTACTTC.